The rows below give T cell receptor beta chains drawn from one sample of a study of CD8+CD57+ T cells in acquired aplastic anemia. Each CDR3 protein is one row after TCRdb ran MiXCR on the reads. The data contain over 150,000 distinct CDR3 sequences, 63% of them singletons. Sequencing used sorted CD4+, CD8+, or CD8+CD57+ T cells (not recorded which) from PBMCs. The receptors originated from a human donor with aplastic anemia. Each CDR3 is given without its conserved first and last residue. The order of the fields is V gene, J gene, CDR3 protein.

TRBV19	TRBJ1-2	ASSKQGGDGYT
TRBV5-1	TRBJ2-2	ASRQGTGSLGELF
TRBV2	TRBJ1-6	ASSGGQGARSPLH
TRBV7-2	TRBJ2-3	ASSLAWDRTDTQY
TRBV20-1	TRBJ2-1	SATRQGAEQF
TRBV10-3	TRBJ1-1	AIKNTQGVSEAF
TRBV15	TRBJ2-5	ATGRPGRLETQY
TRBV14	TRBJ1-1	ASSLSREAF
TRBV5-1	TRBJ1-1	ASSLEQRTEAF
TRBV10-2	TRBJ1-2	ASSTAGEIYVYT
TRBV9	TRBJ2-7	ASSHGRSYEQY
TRBV15	TRBJ1-1	ATSRDRVHTEAF
TRBV9	TRBJ2-5	ASSVGEETQY
TRBV19	TRBJ1-1	ASSIDRGRGRRVDTEAF
TRBV6-5	TRBJ1-2	ASSFDRGGYT
TRBV7-9	TRBJ1-1	ASSIEGGTEAF
TRBV11-2	TRBJ1-1	ASSYGANTEAF
TRBV5-4	TRBJ2-1	ASSLKVLAGSNEQF
TRBV7-2	TRBJ1-1	ASSLDLTGGATEAF
TRBV2	TRBJ2-1	ASSEILAGEGEQF
TRBV10-3	TRBJ2-5	ASREGAAEY
TRBV19	TRBJ2-3	ASSIRGRADTQY
TRBV6-5	TRBJ2-7	ASSYGGGAYEQY
TRBV11-2	TRBJ1-6	ASSRQGNDSPLH
TRBV5-1	TRBJ1-4	ASSLDTQGRATNEKLF
TRBV7-9	TRBJ2-7	ASSLGSRSYEQY
TRBV2	TRBJ1-1	ASSQGHSGNTEAF
TRBV5-1	TRBJ1-5	ASSLWDSSNQPQH
TRBV10-3	TRBJ2-7	AISELQRGIYEQY
TRBV25-1	TRBJ1-2	ASSEGWSYGYT
TRBV7-9	TRBJ2-3	ASSPNPDRSTDTQY
TRBV20-1	TRBJ2-2	SARRGENANTGELF
TRBV15	TRBJ2-7	ATSREGTYEQH
TRBV25-1	TRBJ2-2	ASTERGGTGELF
TRBV20-1	TRBJ2-3	SAGQGGGALDTQY
TRBV7-3	TRBJ1-6	ASSLSTGGNSPLH
TRBV19	TRBJ1-6	ASRNRELSYNSPLH
TRBV10-2	TRBJ1-1	ASKGQGGTEAF
TRBV19	TRBJ1-1	ASSIMPGVEGEYEAF
TRBV9	TRBJ2-5	ASSVVTGGWGETQY